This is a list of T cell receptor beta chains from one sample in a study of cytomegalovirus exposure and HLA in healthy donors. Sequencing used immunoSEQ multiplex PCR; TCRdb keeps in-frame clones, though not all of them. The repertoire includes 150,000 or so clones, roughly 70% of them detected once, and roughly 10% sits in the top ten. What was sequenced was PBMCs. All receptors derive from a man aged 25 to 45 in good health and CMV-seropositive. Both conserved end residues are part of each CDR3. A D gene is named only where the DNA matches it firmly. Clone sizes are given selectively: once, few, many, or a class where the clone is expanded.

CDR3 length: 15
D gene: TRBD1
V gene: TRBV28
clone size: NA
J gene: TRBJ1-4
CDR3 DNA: TGTGCCAGCAACGGGAGTGACAGGGGACATGAAAAACTGTTTTTT
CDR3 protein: CASNGSDRGHEKLFF

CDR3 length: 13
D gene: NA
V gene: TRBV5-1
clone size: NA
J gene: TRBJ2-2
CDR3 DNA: TGCGCCAGCAGCTCGACAGACACCGGGGAGCTGTTTTTT
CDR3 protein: CASSSTDTGELFF

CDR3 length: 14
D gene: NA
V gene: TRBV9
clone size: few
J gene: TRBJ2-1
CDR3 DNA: TGTGCCAGCAGCGTAGGGAACAGGGACAATGAGCAGTTCTTC
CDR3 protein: CASSVGNRDNEQFF

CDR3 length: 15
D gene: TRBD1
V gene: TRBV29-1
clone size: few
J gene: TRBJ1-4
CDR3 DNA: TGCAGCGTTGAAGAACAGGGGGCGGGGTATGAAAAACTGTTTTTT
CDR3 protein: CSVEEQGAGYEKLFF

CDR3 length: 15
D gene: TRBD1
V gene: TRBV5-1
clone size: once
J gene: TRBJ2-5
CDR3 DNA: TGCGCCAGCAGCTTGGATAGCAGGGGGCTAGAGACCCAGTACTTC
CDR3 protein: CASSLDSRGLETQYF

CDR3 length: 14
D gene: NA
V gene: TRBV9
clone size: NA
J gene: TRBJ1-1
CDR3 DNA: TGTGCCAGCAGGGCTACGGGACAGAACACTGAAGCTTTCTTT
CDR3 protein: CASRATGQNTEAFF

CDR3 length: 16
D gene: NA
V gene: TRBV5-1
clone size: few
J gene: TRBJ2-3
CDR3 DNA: TGCGCCAGCAGCTTGAGCAACGGGATTAGCACAGATACGCAGTATTTT
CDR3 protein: CASSLSNGISTDTQYF

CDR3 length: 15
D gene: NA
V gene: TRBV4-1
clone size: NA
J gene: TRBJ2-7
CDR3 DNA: TGCGCCAGCAGCGAACAGGGTAGGACCTACTACGAGCAGTACTTC
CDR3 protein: CASSEQGRTYYEQYF

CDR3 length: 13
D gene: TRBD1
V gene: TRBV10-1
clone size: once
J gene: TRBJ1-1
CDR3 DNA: TGCGCCAGCAGCTGGACAGGGGACACTGAAGCTTTCTTT
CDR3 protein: CASSWTGDTEAFF

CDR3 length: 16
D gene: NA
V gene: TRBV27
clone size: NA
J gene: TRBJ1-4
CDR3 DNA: TGTGCCAGCAGTTTATCGGTCGGAGCAACTAATGAAAAACTGTTTTTT
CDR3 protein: CASSLSVGATNEKLFF